Following are 32 T cell receptor beta chains from one sample sequenced in a study of blood T cell repertoires in COVID-19. Some clones are missing from TCRdb's copy, which holds only in-frame ones; the method was immunoSEQ multiplex PCR. The sample shows about 20,000 clones, 91% of them seen only once. The sequencing sample was made of peripheral blood. Receptors were obtained from a human donor in a cohort sampled during active COVID-19.

The chain uses TRBV6-6 and TRBJ2-1; 10 bases agree with TRBD2. The CDR3 is made up of 15 amino acids. The germline V gene has CDR1 MNHNY and CDR2 SVGAGI (reference sequence). Germline trimming cut 7 bases from V and 2 bases from J; bases unmatched to any gene: 5. CDR3 loop: CASTPGTSAYNEQFF. The CDR3 DNA reads as TGTGCCAGCACCCCCGGGACTAGCGCCTACAATGAGCAGTTCTTC.

This clone occurred once. This rearrangement joins TRBV10-3 to TRBJ2-7; 9 bases line up with TRBD2. Germline assignment: CDR1 ENHRY and CDR2 SYGVKD. V shed 8 bases, J shed 4 bases, and the junction held 15 bases outside the gene matches. CDR3 size: 16 residues. The chain's CDR3 is CAIVSGSPLCSYEQYV. The CDR3 nucleotides are TGTGCCATCGTTAGCGGGAGCCCTCTGTGTTCTTACGAGCAGTACGTC.

V usage is TRBV9 and J usage is TRBJ2-3; 8 nucleotides line up with TRBD1. Looked up from germline, CDR1 is SGDLS and CDR2 is YYNGEE. This CDR3 comprises 16 residues. After removal of 2 bases from V and 0 bases from J, the junction contained 5 bases not matched to a gene. The CDR3 region is CASSVRTGSSTDTQYF. The CDR3 coding sequence is TGTGCCAGCAGCGTTCGGACAGGGTCTAGCACAGATACGCAGTATTTT.

J is TRBJ1-2 and V is TRBV19; no definite D call. There are 15 residues in the CDR3. Deletions cut 5 bases from V and 6 bases from J, with 19 bases between. Germline V gene sequence: CDR1 LNHDA, CDR2 SQIVND (reference sequence). CDR3 nucleotide sequence: TGTGCCAGTAGTCGTCTTCAAGGGCGCGGGGATGGCTACACCTTC. Translated: CASSRLQGRGDGYTF.

Remarks on this clone: No DNA is shown, since the ends of the CDR3 on it are uncertain; the CDR3 is the one TCRdb lists. The V and J genes are TRBV10-3 and TRBJ2-1; the listed D gene, TRBD2, was not tested against the DNA. The V gene's germline CDR1 is ENHRY and CDR2 SYGVKD. The CDR3 length is 16 residues, termini included. The CDR3 sequence is CAISSSGLSSYNEQFF.

The gene calls are TRBV11-2 and TRBJ2-2; D perhaps matches TRBD1 (6 bases). Germline CDR1 reads SGHAT; CDR2 reads FQNNGV. Trimming left V 5 bases short and J 6 bases short, with 19 bases between. This CDR3 contains 16 residues. The CDR3 sequence is CASSQSPGQRAGELFF. Here the CDR3 DNA reads TGTGCCAGCAGCCAGTCCCCCGGACAGCGCGCCGGGGAGCTGTTTTTT.

This sequence joins TRBV3-1 (or the pseudogene TRBV3-2) and TRBJ1-1; 10 nucleotides line up with TRBD1. Unmatched junction bases numbered 5, after V lost 5 bases and J lost 2 bases. The CDR3 is made up of 15 amino acids. From germline, CDR1 is LGHDT and CDR2 YNNKEL (reference sequence). CDR3: CASSVGTGVNTEAFF. In DNA form, the CDR3 reads TGTGCCAGCAGCGTTGGGACAGGGGTAAACACTGAAGCTTTCTTT.

In DNA form, the CDR3 reads TGTGCCAGCAGTGATCACACTAGCAATCAGCCCCAGCATTTT. This encodes CASSDHTSNQPQHF. This chain joins TRBV2 and TRBJ1-5; D gene ambiguous. This CDR3 contains 14 residues. Deletions cut 3 bases from V and 0 bases from J, with 6 bases between. The germline gives CDR1 SNHLY, CDR2 FYNNEI.

CDR3 protein: CASSPRTSGSFDTQYF. CDR3 in DNA: TGTGCCAGCAGCCCACGGACTAGCGGGAGCTTCGATACGCAGTATTTT. V usage is TRBV11-3 and J usage is TRBJ2-3, with 13 bases lining up with TRBD2. V trimming: 5 bases; J trimming: 6 bases; junction bases outside the gene matches: 8. Germline CDR1 is SGHNT and CDR2 is YENEEA. This CDR3 comprises 16 residues. Using reference TRBV11-3 and TRBJ2-3 for the parts outside the CDR3, the full variable domain is EAGVVQSPRYKIIEKKQPVAFWCNPISGHNTLYWYLQNLGQGPELLIRYENEEAVDDSQLPKDRFSAERLKGVDSTLKIQPAELGDSAVYLCASSPRTSGSFDTQYFGPGTRLTVL.

This clone is a singleton in its sample. The chain uses TRBV28 and TRBJ1-6; 8 positions match TRBD1. The germline gives CDR1 MDHEN, CDR2 SYDVKM. V was pared by 4 bases and J by 5 bases, with 4 bases of the junction left unmatched. This CDR3 is 15 amino acids long. For the CDR3, the DNA is TGTGCCAGCAGTTCCGGACAGGGAGATAATTCACCCCTCCACTTT. Translating it yields CASSSGQGDNSPLHF.

This CDR3 reads CASSSRDRDYTQYF. DNA of the CDR3: TGTGCCAGCAGCTCCCGGGACAGGGATTATACGCAGTATTTT. This chain links TRBV5-4 with TRBJ2-3; TRBD1 aligns across 9 bases. Germline CDR1 is SGHNT and CDR2 is YYREEE (reference sequence). The CDR3 runs to 14 residues. Losses at the gene ends were 3 bases for V and 7 bases for J; bases not matched to a gene: 6. Filled out from reference TRBV5-4 and TRBJ2-3, the complete variable domain reads ETGVTQSPTHLIKTRGQQVTLRCSSQSGHNTVSWYQQALGQGPQFIFQYYREEENGRGNFPPRFSGLQFPNYSSELNVNALELDDSALYLCASSSRDRDYTQYFGPGTRLTVL.

There are a few counts of this clone. The chain employs TRBV6-2 or TRBV6-3 and TRBJ1-6, with D perhaps matching TRBD1 (5 bases). Trimming pared 2 bases from V and 9 bases from J, leaving 14 bases between. The CDR3 runs to 15 residues. Germline CDR1 reads MNHEY; CDR2 reads SVGEGT. CDR3 region: CASSYGRGSGSPLHF. DNA for the CDR3: TGTGCCAGCAGTTACGGGCGGGGGAGTGGTTCACCCCTCCACTTT.

The chain joins TRBV6-4 to TRBJ2-1, with 10 bases fitting TRBD2. V shed 4 bases and J 8 bases; nucleotides not matched to a gene: 8. The CDR3 consists of 15 residues. Germline CDR1 MRHNA, CDR2 SNTAGT. CDR3 sequence: CASSASLAGSHEQFF. In DNA, the CDR3 is TGTGCCAGCAGTGCCTCACTAGCGGGATCCCATGAGCAGTTCTTC.

The J gene is TRBJ1-6, the V gene TRBV5-4, with TRBD1 matching over 8 bases. The CDR3 loop spans 14 amino acids. From germline, CDR1 is SGHNT and CDR2 YYREEE (reference sequence). The trim removed 1 base at V and 7 bases at J, leaving 1 base unmatched. The CDR3 coding sequence is TGTGCCAGCAGCTTGCGGACAGGGAATTCACCCCTCCACTTT. Translated, it gives CASSLRTGNSPLHF. Drawing the rest from reference TRBV5-4 and TRBJ1-6, the complete variable domain is ETGVTQSPTHLIKTRGQQVTLRCSSQSGHNTVSWYQQALGQGPQFIFQYYREEENGRGNFPPRFSGLQFPNYSSELNVNALELDDSALYLCASSLRTGNSPLHFGNGTRLTVT.

The genes are TRBV6-2 or TRBV6-3 and TRBJ2-5; TRBD1 agrees at 9 bases. The CDR3 is made up of 14 amino acids. Trimming cost V 5 bases and J 5 bases; bases outside gene matches: 6. The V gene's germline CDR1 is MNHEY and CDR2 SVGEGT. CDR3 DNA: TGTGCCAGCAGTGGACAGGGGAGAGGGGAGACCCAGTACTTC. Translation gives CASSGQGRGETQYF.

CDR3 in DNA: TGTGCCAGTAGTATTGGAGGTCTCGACTATCAGCCCCAGCATTTT. Translating gives CASSIGGLDYQPQHF. The chain joins TRBV19 to TRBJ1-5, with D unclear. CDR3 size: 15 residues. V was cut by 3 bases and J by 5 bases, with 14 bases left in between. Per germline, CDR1 LNHDA and CDR2 SQIVND (reference sequence).

The sample holds one count of this clone. This chain links TRBV5-1 with TRBJ2-1; the match to TRBD1 covers 9 bases. The CDR3 totals 14 residues. V was pared by 3 bases and J by 5 bases, with 3 bases of the junction left unmatched. The germline V gene has CDR1 SGHRS and CDR2 YFSETQ. The DNA for the CDR3 is TGCGCCAGCAGCTACAGGGGGCGAAACAATGAGCAGTTCTTC. Amino acids: CASSYRGRNNEQFF.

The chain uses TRBV19 and TRBJ2-3; 8 bases agree with TRBD2. The V gene's germline CDR1 is LNHDA and CDR2 SQIVND (reference sequence). This CDR3 spans 17 amino acids. The ends lost 4 bases at V and 2 bases at J; junction bases unmatched: 11. CDR3 nucleotides: TGTGCCAGTAGTAGCACGGCAGGACTAGCCTTCACAGATACGCAGTATTTT. Encoded protein: CASSSTAGLAFTDTQYF.

This chain links TRBV7-2 with TRBJ1-1; D is unresolved. V dropped 1 base and J dropped 4 bases, with 13 bases sitting between them. The CDR3 contains 15 residues. Per the germline V gene, CDR1 is SGHTA and CDR2 is FQGNSA. As DNA, the CDR3 is TGTGCCAGCAGCTTAGTCCCGGGAAGTCGCACTGAAGCTTTCTTT. Its protein product is CASSLVPGSRTEAFF.

The gene calls are TRBV5-4 and TRBJ2-1; 11 nucleotides match TRBD1. The V and J ends lost 4 bases and 7 bases, in that order; junction bases with no gene match: 7. Germline V lookup: CDR1 SGHNT, CDR2 YYREEE (reference sequence). CDR3 length equals 15 residues. Here the CDR3 reads CASSTGQGAANEQFF. The CDR3 DNA sequence: TGTGCCAGCAGCACCGGACAGGGGGCAGCAAATGAGCAGTTCTTC. Full variable domain (remainder filled in from reference TRBV5-4 and TRBJ2-1): ETGVTQSPTHLIKTRGQQVTLRCSSQSGHNTVSWYQQALGQGPQFIFQYYREEENGRGNFPPRFSGLQFPNYSSELNVNALELDDSALYLCASSTGQGAANEQFFGPGTRLTVL.

The chain combines TRBV2 with TRBJ1-1; no firm D call. CDR1 and CDR2 (germline): SNHLY, FYNNEI. The CDR3 totals 13 residues. Trimming took off 7 bases at V and 0 bases at J, with 9 bases between the two ends. Here the CDR3 DNA reads TGTGCCAGCAACACAGCTATGAACACTGAAGCTTTCTTT. Its protein product is CASNTAMNTEAFF.

This clone came up once. The chain is built from TRBV24-1 and TRBJ2-3; TRBD1 matches 11 bases. Germline values: CDR1 KGHDR, CDR2 SFDVKD. V was pared by 5 bases and J by 3 bases, with 6 bases of the junction left unmatched. The CDR3 sequence is 16 residues long. Here the CDR3 DNA reads TGTGCCACCAGTGGCCCCGGGACAGGGGGGACAGATACGCAGTATTTT. Protein: CATSGPGTGGTDTQYF.

This clone was recorded only once. V and J are TRBV18 and TRBJ1-1; the D gene is possibly TRBD1 (6 bases). CDR3 length: 15 residues. The germline CDR1 and CDR2 sequences are KGHSH and LQKENI. V was shortened by 3 bases and J by 2 bases, with 13 bases between the two germline ends. CDR3 region: CASSPKAGVNTEAFF. The CDR3 DNA follows: TGTGCCAGCTCACCGAAGGCAGGGGTAAACACTGAAGCTTTCTTT.

The chain joins TRBV5-1 to TRBJ2-1; 7 bases are a match to TRBD1. This CDR3 spans 14 amino acids. The V segment lost 6 bases and the J segment 8 bases; nucleotides outside the gene matches: 11. Germline V gene lookup returns CDR1 SGHRS and CDR2 YFSETQ. The CDR3 sequence is CASNRGPSKDEQFF. CDR3 coding DNA: TGCGCCAGCAACAGGGGTCCCTCGAAGGATGAGCAGTTCTTC.

J is TRBJ1-5 and V is TRBV27; D might be TRBD1 (6 bases). CDR3 length: 13 amino acids. CDR1 and CDR2 (germline): MNHEY, SMNVEV (reference sequence). V lost 3 bases and J 10 bases, leaving 13 bases between the germline ends. CDR3 residues: CASSLYRETPQHF. In DNA, the CDR3 is TGTGCCAGCAGTTTGTACAGGGAGACTCCCCAGCATTTT.

This clone appeared a single time. The rearrangement joins TRBV5-1 to TRBJ2-3, with TRBD2 matching over 10 bases. The germline CDR1 and CDR2 sequences are SGHRS and YFSETQ. The CDR3 contains 16 residues. V was clipped by 3 bases and J by 3 bases; unmatched bases: 7. CDR3: CASSSHSGRGTDTQYF. CDR3 sequence (DNA): TGCGCCAGCAGCTCCCACAGCGGGAGGGGTACAGATACGCAGTATTTT.

This clone was recorded a few times. CDR3 in amino acids: CASSGDRAGNSPLHF. The CDR3 coding sequence is TGTGCCAGCTCAGGGGACAGGGCGGGAAATTCACCCCTCCACTTT. The rearrangement joins TRBV18 to TRBJ1-6; 9 nucleotides align to TRBD1. J was trimmed by 7 bases and V by 5 bases; bases with no gene match: 6. The CDR3 covers 15 residues. Germline V CDR1 and CDR2: KGHSH, LQKENI.

V gene TRBV7-9 combines with J gene TRBJ1-2; tentative D call: TRBD1 (5 bases). V lost 2 bases and J lost 0, with 10 bases in between. This CDR3 is built from 15 residues. Germline loops: CDR1 SEHNR, CDR2 FQNEAQ (reference sequence). The CDR3 here is CASSLLAGTNYGYTF. As DNA, the CDR3 is TGTGCCAGCAGCTTATTGGCAGGGACTAACTATGGCTACACCTTC. Filled out from reference TRBV7-9 and TRBJ1-2, the complete variable domain reads DTGVSQNPRHKITKRGQNVTFRCDPISEHNRLYWYRQTLGQGPEFLTYFQNEAQLEKSRLLSDRFSAERPKGSFSTLEIQRTEQGDSAMYLCASSLLAGTNYGYTFGSGTRLTVV.

The V gene is TRBV27, the J gene TRBJ2-2; no reliable D call. Germline assignment: CDR1 MNHEY and CDR2 SMNVEV (reference sequence). Trimming stripped 3 bases from V and 5 bases from J, with 7 bases between. The CDR3 sequence is 13 residues long. The DNA for the CDR3 is TGTGCCAGCAGTTTTACGGAGACCGGGGAGCTGTTTTTT. This codes for CASSFTETGELFF.

The chain couples TRBV2 to TRBJ1-3, with D maybe TRBD1 (5 bases). CDR1 is SNHLY, CDR2 FYNNEI, per germline. The CDR3 is 12 residues long. The V gene lost 8 bases and the J gene lost 4 bases, with 9 bases spanning the gap. The CDR3 coding sequence is TGTGCCAGCCGAAGGACAGGAAACACCATATATTTT. This encodes CASRRTGNTIYF.

The genes are TRBV6-2 or TRBV6-3 and TRBJ2-7, with D hard to call. V lost 2 bases and J lost 1, with 9 bases in between. Germline V CDR1 and CDR2: MNHEY, SVGEGT. CDR3 length: 14 amino acids. CDR3 amino acids: CASSYQVESYEQYF. The CDR3 DNA reads TGTGCCAGCAGTTACCAAGTGGAGTCCTACGAGCAGTACTTC.

This chain joins TRBV18 and TRBJ1-2; 11 bases agree with TRBD1. This CDR3 comprises 13 residues. Germline CDR1 and CDR2: KGHSH and LQKENI. The trim removed 3 bases at V and 8 bases at J, leaving 2 bases unmatched. The CDR3: CASSPGTGGGYTF. The CDR3 nucleotides read TGTGCCAGCTCACCCGGGACAGGGGGAGGCTACACCTTC.